These 20 T cell receptor beta chains share one sample of origin, sequenced in a study of T cells in narcolepsy. Repertoires were generated with immunoSEQ multiplex PCR, while TCRdb's copy carries only in-frame clones and drops some. The sample contains about 37,000 clones, 75% to 90% of which appear only once. The sequenced material came from memory (CD45RA-) CD4+ T cells from blood. The receptor source for this set is a human donor in good health.

The chain has TRBV11-2 and TRBJ2-5, with D possibly matching TRBD2 (7 bases). The V end was cut by 0 bases, the J end by 6 bases, with 20 bases between. Germline-derived CDR1 and CDR2 are SGHAT and FQNNGV. The CDR3 has 17 residues. CDR3 residues: CASSLERGIGGAQTQYF. For the CDR3, the DNA is TGTGCCAGCAGCTTAGAGCGGGGTATTGGGGGGGCGCAGACCCAGTACTTC.

With respect to this clone: One end of the junction fails to match germline, which may point to a read error. Other DNA sequences in the same sample also yield this CDR3. The chain links TRBV7-2 to TRBJ2-7; 7 positions agree with TRBD1. Germline V gives CDR1 SGHTA, CDR2 FQGNSA. This CDR3 contains 14 residues. The CDR3: CASSTQGKAYEQYF. The CDR3 DNA reads TGTGCTAGCAGCACACAGGGGAAGGCCTACGAGCAGTACTTC.

The chain carries TRBV15 and TRBJ2-7; D remains ambiguous. Trimming took 0 bases from V and 3 from J, leaving 9 bases between them. This CDR3 is built from 14 residues. CDR1 and CDR2 (germline): LNHNV, YYDKDF (reference sequence). The CDR3 loop is CATSRDLGDYEQYF. The CDR3 DNA follows: TGTGCCACCAGCAGAGATCTCGGCGACTACGAGCAGTACTTC. The complete variable domain, with remaining parts taken from reference TRBV15 and TRBJ2-7, reads DAMVIQNPRYQVTQFGKPVTLSCSQTLNHNVMYWYQQKSSQAPKLLFHYYDKDFNNEADTPDNFQSRRPNTSFCFLDIRSPGLGDTAMYLCATSRDLGDYEQYFGPGTRLTVT.

This clone was counted a few times. The chain carries TRBV10-3 and TRBJ1-2; the D gene is possibly TRBD1 (6 bases). The CDR3 extends over 15 amino acids. With 3 bases removed from V and 1 base from J, the gap between germline ends came to 12 bases. Looked up from germline, CDR1 is ENHRY and CDR2 is SYGVKD. In DNA form, the CDR3 reads TGTGCCATCAGTGACCCGACAGGCGTTAACTATGGCTACACCTTC. Translating gives CAISDPTGVNYGYTF.

The chain joins TRBV18 to TRBJ2-3; no firm D call. The CDR3 extends over 13 amino acids. V was clipped by 3 bases and J by 5 bases, with 9 bases between them. Germline V gives CDR1 KGHSH, CDR2 LQKENI. CDR3 residues: CASSPIRGDTQYF. In DNA form, the CDR3 reads TGTGCCAGCTCACCTATACGAGGAGATACGCAGTATTTT. Combining the CDR3 with reference TRBV18 and TRBJ2-3 gives the whole variable domain NAGVMQNPRHLVRRRGQEARLRCSPMKGHSHVYWYRQLPEEGLKFMVYLQKENIIDESGMPKERFSAEFPKEGPSILRIQQVVRGDSAAYFCASSPIRGDTQYFGPGTRLTVL.

The chain is built from TRBV9 and TRBJ1-3, with unresolved D. Deletions cut 3 bases from V and 0 bases from J, with 10 bases between. The CDR3 covers 15 residues. Germline V gene data show CDR1 as SGDLS and CDR2 as YYNGEE. In DNA, the CDR3 is TGTGCCAGCAGCGCCTCCGGCCACTCTGGAAACACCATATATTTT. Translation gives CASSASGHSGNTIYF. Looking up the rest from reference TRBV9 and TRBJ1-3 gives the full variable domain: DSGVTQTPKHLITATGQRVTLRCSPRSGDLSVYWYQQSLDQGLQFLIQYYNGEERAKGNILERFSAQQFPDLHSELNLSSLELGDSALYFCASSASGHSGNTIYFGEGSWLTVV.

The V call is TRBV7-9, the J call TRBJ1-4; D is uncertain. This CDR3 is built from 17 residues. V was pared by 4 bases and J by 0 bases, with 15 bases between. Germline values: CDR1 SEHNR, CDR2 FQNEAQ (reference sequence). Here the CDR3 DNA reads TGTGCCAGCAGCTCGGTTATTGGTCTCGCAACTAATGAAAAACTGTTTTTT. It encodes CASSSVIGLATNEKLFF.

The chain combines TRBV11-2 with TRBJ2-1, with 13 bases fitting TRBD2. The CDR3 has 15 residues. The V and J ends lost 0 bases and 9 bases, in that order; junction bases with no gene match: 2. CDR1 SGHAT and CDR2 FQNNGV come from the germline V gene. The CDR3 protein is CASSLEGLAGTEQFF. The DNA of the CDR3 is TGTGCCAGCAGCTTAGAGGGACTAGCGGGAACTGAGCAGTTCTTC.

The V gene is TRBV6-5, the J gene TRBJ2-3; TRBD2 might be the D (5 bases). Germline V gene data show CDR1 as MNHEY and CDR2 as SVGAGI. The CDR3 runs to 12 residues. The V gene lost 6 bases and the J gene lost 2 bases, with 6 bases spanning the gap. CDR3 in amino acids: CASRDYTDTQYF. For the CDR3, the DNA is TGTGCCAGCAGAGACTACACAGATACGCAGTATTTT.

On this clone itself: A read error is likely, as this CDR3 ends without the conserved phenylalanine or tryptophan. The CDR3 DNA sequence: TGTGCCAGCAGCTCCCAGGGGGCTTACGAGCAGTACCTC. Translation gives CASSSQGAYEQYL. This chain uses TRBV7-2 with TRBJ2-7, with 8 bases fitting TRBD1. V shed 4 bases and J 4 bases; nucleotides not matched to a gene: 3. Looked up from germline, CDR1 is SGHTA and CDR2 is FQGNSA. This CDR3 region has 13 residues.

V gene TRBV5-1 combines with J gene TRBJ2-1; 8 bases align to TRBD2. Germline V CDR1 and CDR2: SGHRS, YFSETQ. This CDR3 has 15 residues. Unmatched junction bases numbered 5, after V lost 2 bases and J lost 4 bases. The CDR3 DNA reads TGCGCCAGCAGCTTCACTAGCGGAGTTTACAATGAGCAGTTCTTC. Amino acids: CASSFTSGVYNEQFF.

V usage is TRBV19 and J usage is TRBJ2-5; D gene unclear. Germline lookup yields CDR1 LNHDA and CDR2 SQIVND (reference sequence). Trimming stripped 3 bases from V and 3 bases from J, with 8 bases between. The CDR3 is 13 amino acids. CDR3 DNA sequence: TGTGCCAGTAGTATGACGATGGAAGAGACCCAGTACTTC. Translated: CASSMTMEETQYF. The entire variable domain, with the rest obtained from reference TRBV19 and TRBJ2-5, is as follows: DGGITQSPKYLFRKEGQNVTLSCEQNLNHDAMYWYRQDPGQGLRLIYYSQIVNDFQKGDIAEGYSVSREKKESFPLTVTSAQKNPTAFYLCASSMTMEETQYFGPGTRLLVL.

V and J are TRBV19 and TRBJ2-5; TRBD1 matches at 8 bases. V was pared by 3 bases and J by 2 bases, with 2 bases of the junction left unmatched. This CDR3 contains 14 residues. Germline values: CDR1 LNHDA, CDR2 SQIVND (reference sequence). This CDR3 is CASSIGQGQETQYF. For the CDR3, the DNA is TGTGCCAGTAGTATTGGACAGGGACAAGAGACCCAGTACTTC.

A remark on this clone: The same CDR3 can be traced to other DNA sequences in this sample. The genes are TRBV19 and TRBJ2-1; unclear D gene. V shed 1 base and J shed 6 bases, with 7 bases lying between them. Looked up from germline, CDR1 is LNHDA and CDR2 is SQIVND (reference sequence). The CDR3 length is 13 residues. The DNA for the CDR3 is TGTGCCAGTAGTATAGCCCGGACCAATGAGCAGTTCTTC. Protein product: CASSIARTNEQFF. The whole variable domain, filled in from reference TRBV19 and TRBJ2-1, reads DGGITQSPKYLFRKEGQNVTLSCEQNLNHDAMYWYRQDPGQGLRLIYYSQIVNDFQKGDIAEGYSVSREKKESFPLTVTSAQKNPTAFYLCASSIARTNEQFFGPGTRLTVL.

The genes are TRBV9 and TRBJ1-2; tentative D call: TRBD1 (6 bases). This CDR3 is 15 amino acids long. Germline CDR1 is SGDLS and CDR2 is YYNGEE. The germline V and J ends were trimmed by 0 bases and 10 bases, with 19 bases remaining between them. As DNA, the CDR3 is TGTGCCAGCAGCGTAGAGACGGGGGCAAGAGGGGTCTACACCTTC. Translation gives CASSVETGARGVYTF.

The rearrangement uses TRBV11-2 and TRBJ1-1; weak D call: TRBD1 (6 bases). The germline CDR1 and CDR2 sequences are SGHAT and FQNNGV. The V end lost 1 base, the J end lost 4 bases, and 10 bases lay between the germline ends. The CDR3 consists of 14 residues. CDR3 residues: CASSLAGGVTEAFF. Written as DNA, the CDR3 is TGTGCCAGCAGCTTAGCGGGGGGCGTCACTGAAGCTTTCTTT.

V gene TRBV5-1 combines with J gene TRBJ1-5, with TRBD1 as a possible D gene (6 bases). Germline V lookup: CDR1 SGHRS, CDR2 YFSETQ. This CDR3 region has 14 residues. Trimming cost V 4 bases and J 3 bases, with 11 bases left between them. In DNA form, the CDR3 reads TGCGCCAGCAGCCCTGGGGGGGCCAATCAGCCCCAGCATTTT. Translating gives CASSPGGANQPQHF.

This chain's CDR3 is CASSARDRGPYEQYF. The DNA for the CDR3 is TGTGCCAGCAGCGCCCGGGACAGGGGGCCCTACGAGCAGTACTTC. The chain is built from TRBV9 and TRBJ2-7, with 12 bases fitting TRBD1. The CDR3 has 15 residues. Germline CDR1 reads SGDLS; CDR2 reads YYNGEE. Trimming at V came to 3 bases and at J to 2 bases, leaving 3 bases not matched to a gene.

The rearrangement links TRBV18 to TRBJ2-7; no definite D call. Per germline, CDR1 KGHSH and CDR2 LQKENI. Deletions cut 0 bases from V and 2 bases from J, with 8 bases between. This CDR3 has 14 amino acids. This CDR3 reads CASSPPRAAYEQYF. CDR3 bases: TGTGCCAGCTCACCACCCCGGGCCGCCTACGAGCAGTACTTC.

The genes are TRBV4-2 and TRBJ2-4; possibly TRBD1 or TRBD2 for D (6 bases each). This CDR3 has 15 amino acids. Germline assignment: CDR1 LGHNA and CDR2 YNFKEQ. The V and J ends lost 4 bases and 2 bases respectively, with 12 bases between them. CDR3 sequence reads: CASSPLGGPKNIQYF. The CDR3, as DNA: TGTGCCAGCAGCCCCCTAGGGGGGCCCAAAAACATTCAGTACTTC.